A selection of T cell receptor beta chains follows, all from one sample in a study of blood T cells in healthy people across ages. TCRdb analysed the 5' RACE reads with MiXCR anew, one entry per CDR3 protein. Here the sample spans 910,000 or so distinct CDR3 sequences, about 51% being singletons. Sequenced sample: blood. The receptors derive from a woman aged 55-75 years in good health. CDR3s include the opening cysteine and the closing phenylalanine or tryptophan. The order of the fields is D gene, V gene, J gene, clone size, CDR3 protein, CDR3 DNA. The D gene is left open where the match is weak. Not every row has a clone size; where given, it reads once, few, many or a size class.

>-|TRBV27|TRBJ2-7|-
CASSPGMTYEQYF
TGTGCCAGCAGCCCCGGAATGACCTACGAGCAGTACTTC
>TRBD2|TRBV20-1|TRBJ2-7|-
CSARDWPSGKVTYEQYF
TGCAGTGCTAGAGATTGGCCTAGCGGGAAGGTTACCTACGAGCAGTACTTC
>-|TRBV20-1|TRBJ2-1|-
CSAVPSGPYNEQFF
TGCAGTGCTGTCCCTAGTGGGCCTTACAATGAGCAGTTCTTC
>-|TRBV29-1|TRBJ1-1|few
CSVATTRGGTEAFF
TGCAGCGTTGCGACCACTAGAGGAGGTACTGAAGCTTTCTTT
>TRBD1|TRBV13|TRBJ2-7|-
CASTFRGQGTEQYF
TGTGCCAGCACCTTTCGCGGACAGGGGACCGAGCAGTACTTC
>TRBD1|TRBV7-2|TRBJ2-7|-
CASSLFGQGYDEQYF
TGTGCCAGCAGCTTATTTGGACAGGGGTACGACGAGCAGTACTTC
>-|TRBV7-9|TRBJ2-7|-
CASSLSLGRRNEQYF
TGTGCCAGCAGCTTAAGTTTAGGGAGAAGGAATGAGCAGTACTTC
>TRBD1|TRBV15|TRBJ2-7|few
CATAEGQGFYEQYF
TGTGCCACCGCTGAGGGACAGGGTTTCTACGAGCAGTACTTC
>-|TRBV6-2/TRBV6-3|TRBJ1-2|-
CASITQGSGGYTF
TGTGCCAGCATAACACAGGGATCCGGCGGCTACACCTTC
>-|TRBV11-2|TRBJ2-1|-
CASSPFGEALYNEQFF
TGTGCCAGCAGCCCGTTCGGTGAGGCCTTATACAATGAGCAGTTCTTC
>TRBD1|TRBV5-1|TRBJ2-4|-
CASSLAEGAPSKNIQYF
TGCGCCAGCAGCTTGGCCGAGGGGGCGCCTTCTAAAAACATTCAGTACTTC
>-|TRBV20-1|TRBJ2-1|-
CSANGHRAGDLNEQFF
TGCAGTGCTAACGGCCACAGGGCCGGCGACCTCAATGAGCAGTTCTTC
>TRBD2|TRBV6-5|TRBJ2-7|-
CASSRGGRADEQYF
TGTGCCAGCAGCCGAGGCGGGAGGGCCGATGAGCAGTACTTC
>TRBD2|TRBV20-1|TRBJ2-1|few
CSATNGLDPSDEQFF
TGCAGTGCTACCAACGGACTAGACCCCTCAGATGAGCAGTTCTTC
>-|TRBV30|TRBJ2-7|-
CAWSTGTYEQYF
TGTGCCTGGAGTACCGGAACCTACGAGCAGTACTTC
>TRBD2|TRBV9|TRBJ2-1|-
CASSAGTTTYNEQFF
TGTGCCAGCAGCGCCGGGACTACAACCTACAATGAGCAGTTCTTC
>-|TRBV5-1|TRBJ2-1|-
CASSLDGQSYNEQFF
TGCGCCAGCAGCTTGGACGGGCAGTCCTACAATGAGCAGTTCTTC
>-|TRBV20-1|TRBJ2-3|-
CSAMYRRGDPTDTQYF
TGCAGTGCCATGTATCGACGGGGCGACCCCACAGATACGCAGTATTTT
>TRBD1|TRBV4-1|TRBJ1-2|once
CASSQGPTGGVNYGYTF
TGCGCCAGCAGCCAAGGGCCCACAGGGGGCGTCAACTATGGCTACACCTTC
>-|TRBV11-2|TRBJ2-7|once
CASSLDSFYEQYF
TGTGCCAGCAGCTTAGACTCTTTTTACGAGCAGTACTTC
>-|TRBV7-9|TRBJ2-1|-
CASSRDWGEQFF
TGTGCCAGCAGCAGAGACTGGGGTGAGCAGTTCTTC
>-|TRBV28|TRBJ1-2|-
CAGESNNGYTF
TGTGCCGGAGAGAGTAATAATGGCTACACCTTC
>-|TRBV6-2/TRBV6-3|TRBJ2-5|-
CASSQPAQGETQYF
TGTGCCAGCAGTCAGCCTGCACAGGGAGAGACCCAGTACTTC
>-|TRBV2|TRBJ2-6|-
CASSVGRAGANVLTF
TGTGCCAGCAGTGTTGGTAGAGCTGGGGCCAACGTCCTGACTTTC
>-|TRBV27|TRBJ1-6|-
CASSPNSPLHF
TGTGCCAGCAGCCCAAATTCACCCCTCCACTTT
>TRBD2|TRBV4-2|TRBJ2-1|-
CASSSVSGRGNEQFF
TGTGCCAGCAGCTCGGTCAGCGGGAGGGGAAATGAGCAGTTCTTC
>TRBD2|TRBV29-1|TRBJ2-3|few
CSTGGGGTDTQYF
TGCAGTACCGGGGGGGGAGGCACAGATACGCAGTATTTT
>TRBD2|TRBV12-3/TRBV12-4|TRBJ2-7|few
CASSRYQGTSAYF
TGTGCCAGCAGCCGATACCAAGGGACTAGCGCGTACTTC
>-|TRBV27|TRBJ1-6|-
CASRWDITSPLHF
TGTGCCAGCAGATGGGACATAACTTCACCCCTCCACTTT
>-|TRBV18|TRBJ1-2|once
CASSARDNYGYTF
TGTGCCAGCTCAGCCCGGGACAACTATGGCTACACCTTC
>TRBD1|TRBV5-1|TRBJ1-5|few
CASSLAGTDSNQPQHF
TGCGCCAGCAGCTTGGCCGGGACAGATAGCAATCAGCCCCAGCATTTT